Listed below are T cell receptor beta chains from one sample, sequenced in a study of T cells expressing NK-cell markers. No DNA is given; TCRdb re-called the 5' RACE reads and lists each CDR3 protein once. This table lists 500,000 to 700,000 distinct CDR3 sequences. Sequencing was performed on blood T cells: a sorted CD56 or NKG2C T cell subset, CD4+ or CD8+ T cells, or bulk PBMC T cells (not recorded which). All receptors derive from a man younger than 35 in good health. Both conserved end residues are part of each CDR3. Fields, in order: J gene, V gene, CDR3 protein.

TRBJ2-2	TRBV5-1	CASSLAVTVINTGELFF
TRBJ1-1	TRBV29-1	CSVDAKNTEAFF
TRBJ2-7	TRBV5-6	CASSVDLGEEQYF
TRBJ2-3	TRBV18	CASSTTRGPSTDTQYF
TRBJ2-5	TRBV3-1	CASSQDGVEAQYF
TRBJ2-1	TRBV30	CAWSPGGLKDEQFF
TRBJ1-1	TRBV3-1	CASSPRGSDTEAFF
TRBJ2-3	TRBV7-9	CASSPYDRGRGADTQYF
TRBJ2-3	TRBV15	CATSLARTGARDTQYF
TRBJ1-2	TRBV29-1	CSVVREYYGYTF
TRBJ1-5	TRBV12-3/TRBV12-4	CASGFLGQAGNQPQHF
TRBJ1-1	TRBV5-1	CASGLGRSNTEAFF
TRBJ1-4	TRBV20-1	CSAPPYRGGLGEKLFF
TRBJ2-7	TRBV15	CATSRYGDEQYF
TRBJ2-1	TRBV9	CASSVEPTSTEQFF
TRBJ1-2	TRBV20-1	CSAPPGFYGYTF
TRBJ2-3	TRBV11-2	CASSSGAGTDTQYF
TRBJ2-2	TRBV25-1	CASSEGGELFF
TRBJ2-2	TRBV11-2	CASGLAGGPTGELFF
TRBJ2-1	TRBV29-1	CSVEGGREYNEQFF
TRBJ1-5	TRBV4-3	CASSQERTLNQPQHF
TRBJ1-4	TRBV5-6	CASSPMGQPNEKLFF
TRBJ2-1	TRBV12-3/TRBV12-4	CASGIRDVGNEQFF
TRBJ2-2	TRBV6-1	CASRSGNGGELFF
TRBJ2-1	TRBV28	CASSLGFLYNEQFF
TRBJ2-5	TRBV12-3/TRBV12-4	CASSPRVGPQETQYF
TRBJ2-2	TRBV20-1	CSARSNRGRNTGELFF
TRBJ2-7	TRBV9	CASSVLGEAYEQYF
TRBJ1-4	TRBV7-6	CASSRLSSNEKLFF
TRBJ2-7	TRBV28	CASSLRSGPSYEQYF
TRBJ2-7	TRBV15	CATSRDEAVDGARYEQYF
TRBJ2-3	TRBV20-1	CSARAPGLAGVWPDTQYF
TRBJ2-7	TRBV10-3	CAISESVLKRLEQYF
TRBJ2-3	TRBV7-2	CASSLSGTPTDTQYF
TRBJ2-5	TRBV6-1	CASSQSRQGWETQYF
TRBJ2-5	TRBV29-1	CSVEDLPPGSQETQYF
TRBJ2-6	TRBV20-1	CSARSYTGANVLTF
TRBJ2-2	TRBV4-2	CASSQVLAGGGALGTGELFF
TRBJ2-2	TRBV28	CASSFSRTNTGELFF
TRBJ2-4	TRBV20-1	CSARETTSGPYIQYF
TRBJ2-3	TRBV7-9	CASSTRTGASTDTQYF